This TCR beta chain stems from a study of blood T cell repertoires in COVID-19 (dated by TCRdb to 2020 to 2021). Notes on the research overall: Samples from collaborators originated in the United States, Italy and Spain and spanned both the acute and convalescent phases of COVID-19. The prospective study material was composed of cDNA or gDNA derived from T cells, B-cell-depleted T cells, or PBMCs. Samples were obtained from the ongoing ImmuneRACE study (first 160 participants) and from over 1,000 subjects provided by 6 global collaborators. Where available, HLA class I and class II types were obtained from metadata supplied by the sample provider rather than from assay-based typing. The sample metadata nearly always contained a de-identified subject ID, COVID-19 status, age in years and sex. The repertoires were made available in a free public database intended to serve as a resource for research on the immune response to SARS-CoV-2. Subjects who had been exposed to COVID-19, were actively infected with it, or had recovered from it provided the deeply sampled blood TCRbeta repertoires that made up the dataset.

Study-wide findings and limitations: How much clinical and demographic metadata was included differed by source and by participant, and the metadata was provided uncurated.

Each collaborating institution followed its own protocols to collect whole blood in K2EDTA tubes. For TCRbeta analysis, collaborators shipped samples as frozen whole blood, isolated PBMCs, or DNA extracted from either of those sample types. TCRbeta CDR3 regions were amplified from genomic DNA using the immunoSEQ Assay, a bias-controlled multiplex PCR. The paper's processing steps were these. The number of nucleated cells in each sample was estimated from the amplification of reference gene primers within the assay. Sequence reads were collapsed and filtered to measure the absolute abundance of every unique TCRbeta CDR3 rearrangement. For each sample, productive Simpson clonality was calculated as the square root of Simpson's diversity index across productive rearrangements. TCRdb stores this immuneACCESS table with in-frame sequences only. Part of the clones is absent; in the studies checked, under half of the shortfall reflects unresolved V genes, and no reason is known for the rest. V and J calls and clone size are copied from that table; D and trimming were computed from the DNA. Present in this sample are some 45,000 clones, 70% to 80% of which were seen just once. The ten largest account for 8.5% of the sample.

Per the germline V gene, MNHEY is the CDR1 and SVGEGT is the CDR2. V sheds 5 bases and J sheds 5 bases, leaving 12 bases between their ends. Inclusive of the bounding cysteine and phenylalanine, the CDR3 is 14 residues long. Solely the CDR3 DNA is kept, with 42 bases framed from the first base. This clone was detected a few times. Its binding antigen is unknown. It has no much larger one-base neighbor in the sample; base qualities were not kept. This chain is built from TRBV6-2 or TRBV6-3 and TRBJ1-4, and possibly TRBD1, on 5 matching bases. Material: peripheral blood. The sequence derives from a man aged 65 to 85 with active or convalescent COVID-19. The CDR3 reads as follows: CASSQIGGNEKLFF. The DNA is TGTGCCAGCAGTCAGATCGGGGGGAATGAAAAACTGTTTTTT.